This record looks at one TCR beta chain sequence and its context. This clone appeared once. The antigen it binds to is not known. No base quality values were provided; no much bigger clone lies one nucleotide off. All of the isolated RNA was reverse transcribed with the High Capacity cDNA Reverse Transcription Kit, so expressed TCRB transcripts were sequenced. Deep immunoSEQ sequencing was performed on naive, central memory and regulatory T cell samples, with an average of around 3.5 million total reads per sample. Sorted cells were lysed in RLT buffer, and RNA was extracted using DNase-treated RNeasy Micro or Mini kits according to cell number. Each cell subset was processed on its own to prevent cross-contamination, while patient and healthy donor samples were processed together. Using the immunoSEQ multiplex PCR, TCRB sequences were amplified from cDNA into 87-bp fragments spanning the CDR3 region. The amplicons were sequenced using the Illumina HiSeq platform. The original pipeline was this. Synthetic template baselines were used to correct PCR bias computationally, reads within Hamming distance 2 were collapsed together, and singletons that could not be merged were discarded. By aligning reads against IMGT, V, D and J genes, CDR3 length, and insertions or deletions at six rearrangement sites were assigned. Within each subset, clonotype counts were normalized to sorted cell number, and only after that were true diversity and Gini coefficients computed with the tcR R package. The overlap coefficient, calculated on TCRB nucleotide sequences, was used to quantify repertoire sharing. The source is immuneACCESS, and TCRdb retained only in-frame sequences with V and J called. Part of the clones is not carried over; for the studies checked, unresolved V genes explain less than half of this, and the remainder is unexplained. V and J calls plus clone size are reproduced from that table; the DNA served to infer D and trimming. A total of over 40,000 clones appear in this sample, around 70% of them only once. The ten largest make up about 2.1% of the sample.

The data derive from a study of beta chain features in type 1 diabetes listed by TCRdb under 2018. For context, the study as a whole: Patients and healthy donors did not differ in mean age, gender distribution, total cell number or subset yield. A total of 85 million to 140 million sorted cells were examined across all samples, and a strong correlation was observed between cell number per subset and RNA yield. In the study, TCRB repertoires of sorted circulating CD4+ T cell subsets from recently diagnosed type 1 diabetes patients were compared with those of matched healthy donors. Regulatory and stem cell-like memory subsets were obtained from only 8 patients and roughly eight healthy donors, while naive and central memory subsets were obtained from all 28 donors. Summary of the overall study and its limitations: Because the HLA sub-analyses included only small numbers of individuals, any influence of HLA type on TCRB rearrangement was left unresolved. At VDJ recombination sites, type 1 diabetes patients had fewer insertions and more deleted nucleotides, which implies abnormalities in thymic rearrangement. PCR may preferentially amplify shorter templates, but because patient and control samples were amplified and corrected together, any resulting skew would affect both groups equally. The naive, central memory and regulatory TCRB repertoires appeared to resemble one another more closely among patients than among healthy donors. Because cDNA was sequenced instead of genomic DNA, activated cells with high expression could be over-represented, although the groups did not differ in activation or CD3 levels. A moderate but significant shortening of TCRB CDR3 length was observed in type 1 diabetes patients in all four CD4+ subsets.

V loses 2 bases, J loses 9 bases, and the germline ends lie 11 bases apart. The germline V gene sets CDR1 to MNHEY and CDR2 to SVGAGI. The CDR3 measures 13 amino acids from cysteine to phenylalanine. CDR3 DNA is the only sequence kept; it has 39 bases, read in frame from the first base. A single peripheral blood draw of around 120 mL on average was collected from each donor into heparinised tubes. Naive, central memory, regulatory and stem cell-like memory CD4+ T cells were sorted on a BD FACSAria II using a panel including CD45RO, CCR7, CD25, CD127, CD95 and CD27. Every sorted population had a purity above 95%. PBMCs were isolated right away by Lymphoprep density gradient centrifugation and were stained directly, without culture. To minimize batch effects, samples were stained and sorted in pairs, one healthy donor with one patient per experiment.

The sequence was collected from a woman younger than 30 with type 1 diabetes. Sequencing was performed on Tregs from blood. What this sample's cell subset or site label stands for: regulatory CD4+ T cells. The sequence is built from TRBV6-5 and TRBJ2-4; the D region possibly corresponds to TRBD2 (6 bases align). The nucleotide sequence reads as follows: TGTGCCAGCAGTTACGGGGGGATCGGCATTCAGTACTTC. The resulting protein is CASSYGGIGIQYF.